This is a list of T cell receptor beta chains from one sample in a study of Ad26.COV2.S vaccination and SARS-CoV-2 variants. Produced via immunoSEQ multiplex PCR; TCRdb's table is partial and in-frame only. The sample has hundreds of thousands of clones; 88% are singletons. The sequencing here drew on peripheral blood, taken in a trial of Ad26.COV2.S vaccine versus placebo. Every receptor here comes from a person aged 18-65 years who received the Ad26.COV2.S COVID-19 vaccine or a placebo. The CDR3 runs from the conserved cysteine through the conserved F or W. Fields, in order: J gene, clone size, V gene, D gene, CDR3 protein, CDR3 DNA. The D gene is left open where the match is weak. Size values are once, few and many counts, or a class for expanded clones, and some rows have none.

J gene: TRBJ2-7; clone size: -; V gene: TRBV6-6; D gene: TRBD1; CDR3 protein: CASSRASGQSSSYEQYF; CDR3 DNA: TGTGCCAGCAGTCGCGCATCGGGACAGTCGAGCTCCTACGAGCAGTACTTC
J gene: TRBJ2-1; clone size: -; V gene: TRBV4-3; D gene: TRBD2; CDR3 protein: CASSQGFASGRSEQFF; CDR3 DNA: TGCGCCAGCAGCCAAGGGTTCGCTAGCGGGAGATCTGAGCAGTTCTTC
J gene: TRBJ2-5; clone size: -; V gene: TRBV28; D gene: -; CDR3 protein: CASEEIRAKETQYF; CDR3 DNA: TGTGCCAGCGAGGAGATCCGGGCCAAAGAGACCCAGTACTTC
J gene: TRBJ1-6; clone size: once; V gene: TRBV25-1; D gene: -; CDR3 protein: CASSETVRNSPLHF; CDR3 DNA: TGTGCCAGCAGTGAGACAGTAAGAAATTCACCCCTCCACTTT
J gene: TRBJ2-1; clone size: -; V gene: TRBV6-6; D gene: -; CDR3 protein: CASFFQTSEQFF; CDR3 DNA: TGTGCCAGCTTCTTTCAAACGTCTGAGCAGTTCTTC
J gene: TRBJ1-2; clone size: -; V gene: TRBV24-1; D gene: -; CDR3 protein: CATSTSSMGYGYTF; CDR3 DNA: TGTGCCACCTCGACCTCTTCGATGGGGTATGGCTACACCTTC
J gene: TRBJ2-1; clone size: once; V gene: TRBV10-3; D gene: -; CDR3 protein: CAISDTTGRNEQFF; CDR3 DNA: TGTGCCATCAGTGATACGACAGGTCGCAATGAGCAGTTCTTC
J gene: TRBJ1-1; clone size: -; V gene: TRBV19; D gene: -; CDR3 protein: CASSVTGSVYTEAFF; CDR3 DNA: TGTGCCAGTAGTGTCACCGGGTCCGTCTACACTGAAGCTTTCTTT
J gene: TRBJ2-3; clone size: -; V gene: TRBV19; D gene: -; CDR3 protein: CASSIDPTDTQYF; CDR3 DNA: TGTGCCAGTAGTATAGACCCCACAGATACGCAGTATTTT
J gene: TRBJ1-5; clone size: -; V gene: TRBV19; D gene: -; CDR3 protein: CASSLGGKGNQPQHF; CDR3 DNA: TGTGCCAGTAGTTTGGGGGGAAAGGGCAATCAGCCCCAGCATTTT
J gene: TRBJ2-5; clone size: -; V gene: TRBV11-3; D gene: TRBD2; CDR3 protein: CASSPGGLAGGQTQYF; CDR3 DNA: TGTGCCAGCAGCCCGGGGGGACTAGCGGGAGGGCAGACCCAGTACTTC
J gene: TRBJ2-3; clone size: few; V gene: TRBV5-4; D gene: -; CDR3 protein: CASSGETGFTDTQYF; CDR3 DNA: TGTGCCAGCAGCGGGGAAACAGGGTTCACAGATACGCAGTATTTT
J gene: TRBJ2-2; clone size: -; V gene: TRBV30; D gene: TRBD2; CDR3 protein: CAWSVRGRAPGELFF; CDR3 DNA: TGTGCCTGGAGTGTACGCGGGAGGGCCCCCGGGGAGCTGTTTTTT
J gene: TRBJ1-1; clone size: once; V gene: TRBV6-4; D gene: -; CDR3 protein: CASSIELNTEAFF; CDR3 DNA: TGTGCCAGCAGCATCGAGTTGAACACTGAAGCTTTCTTT
J gene: TRBJ2-3; clone size: -; V gene: TRBV9; D gene: TRBD2; CDR3 protein: CASSVDLPSGAQYF; CDR3 DNA: TGTGCCAGCAGCGTTGACTTACCTAGCGGGGCGCAGTATTTT
J gene: TRBJ1-2; clone size: -; V gene: TRBV5-1; D gene: -; CDR3 protein: CASSAGQNYGYTF; CDR3 DNA: TGCGCCAGCAGCGCTGGACAGAACTATGGCTACACCTTC
J gene: TRBJ1-1; clone size: -; V gene: TRBV4-3; D gene: TRBD1; CDR3 protein: CASSPVGGLSTEAFF; CDR3 DNA: TGCGCCAGCAGCCCCGTAGGGGGCTTAAGCACTGAAGCTTTCTTT
J gene: TRBJ1-6; clone size: -; V gene: TRBV7-2; D gene: -; CDR3 protein: CASSPERGYSPLHF; CDR3 DNA: TGTGCCAGCAGCCCCGAGCGGGGTTATTCACCCCTCCACTTT
J gene: TRBJ2-1; clone size: -; V gene: TRBV7-2; D gene: TRBD2; CDR3 protein: CASSLASGGAGNEQFF; CDR3 DNA: TGTGCCAGCAGCTTAGCTAGCGGGGGGGCCGGCAATGAGCAGTTCTTC
J gene: TRBJ2-5; clone size: -; V gene: TRBV5-1; D gene: TRBD2; CDR3 protein: CASSGPGTSGSTQYF; CDR3 DNA: TGCGCCAGCAGCGGCCCCGGGACTAGCGGGAGCACCCAGTACTTC
J gene: TRBJ1-5; clone size: -; V gene: TRBV28; D gene: -; CDR3 protein: CASSFTTYNQPQHF; CDR3 DNA: TGTGCCAGCAGTTTCACCACCTACAATCAGCCCCAGCATTTT
J gene: TRBJ1-2; clone size: few; V gene: TRBV4-1; D gene: TRBD1; CDR3 protein: CASSHITGANYGYTF; CDR3 DNA: TGCGCCAGCAGCCATATTACAGGGGCCAACTATGGCTACACCTTC
J gene: TRBJ2-3; clone size: -; V gene: TRBV7-9; D gene: -; CDR3 protein: CASSPTGVGKHTDTQYF; CDR3 DNA: TGTGCCAGCAGTCCCACGGGGGTGGGGAAGCACACAGATACGCAGTATTTT
J gene: TRBJ1-1; clone size: -; V gene: TRBV5-1; D gene: TRBD1; CDR3 protein: CASSLGTGYAEAFF; CDR3 DNA: TGCGCCAGCAGCTTGGGGACAGGGTATGCTGAAGCTTTCTTT
J gene: TRBJ2-2; clone size: -; V gene: TRBV18; D gene: -; CDR3 protein: CASSRPRPNTGELFF; CDR3 DNA: TGTGCCAGCTCACGGCCGCGCCCGAACACCGGGGAGCTGTTTTTT
J gene: TRBJ2-7; clone size: -; V gene: TRBV5-5; D gene: TRBD1; CDR3 protein: CASSLPLRQGLEQYF; CDR3 DNA: TGTGCCAGCAGCTTGCCCCTCAGACAGGGTCTCGAGCAGTACTTC
J gene: TRBJ1-1; clone size: -; V gene: TRBV18; D gene: -; CDR3 protein: CASSPTRDNTEAFF; CDR3 DNA: TGTGCCAGCTCACCTACTAGGGATAACACTGAAGCTTTCTTT
J gene: TRBJ2-7; clone size: -; V gene: TRBV30; D gene: -; CDR3 protein: CAWSVWGMATYEQYF; CDR3 DNA: TGTGCCTGGAGTGTATGGGGGATGGCCACCTACGAGCAGTACTTC
J gene: TRBJ1-2; clone size: -; V gene: TRBV18; D gene: -; CDR3 protein: CASSLNGANYGYTF; CDR3 DNA: TGTGCCAGCTCACTCAACGGCGCTAACTATGGCTACACCTTC
J gene: TRBJ2-7; clone size: -; V gene: TRBV7-9; D gene: TRBD2; CDR3 protein: CASSPGTSGSQYF; CDR3 DNA: TGTGCCAGCAGCCCCGGGACTAGCGGGAGTCAGTACTTC
J gene: TRBJ2-7; clone size: -; V gene: TRBV7-2; D gene: -; CDR3 protein: CASTYLQGPSYEQYF; CDR3 DNA: TGTGCCAGCACCTATCTCCAGGGACCCTCCTACGAGCAGTACTTC
J gene: TRBJ1-5; clone size: -; V gene: TRBV4-3; D gene: TRBD1; CDR3 protein: CASSQDRGNQPQHF; CDR3 DNA: TGCGCCAGCAGCCAGGACAGGGGGAATCAGCCCCAGCATTTT
J gene: TRBJ1-3; clone size: -; V gene: TRBV5-4; D gene: -; CDR3 protein: CASSLVSNSGNTIYF; CDR3 DNA: TGTGCCAGCAGCTTGGTATCCAACTCTGGAAACACCATATATTTT
J gene: TRBJ2-4; clone size: once; V gene: TRBV19; D gene: TRBD1; CDR3 protein: CASSTIGGQGANIQYF; CDR3 DNA: TGTGCCAGTAGTACTATAGGGGGACAGGGGGCGAACATTCAGTACTTC
J gene: TRBJ2-7; clone size: -; V gene: TRBV27; D gene: -; CDR3 protein: CASSFPGSYEQYF; CDR3 DNA: TGTGCCAGCAGTTTCCCAGGGAGCTACGAGCAGTACTTC
J gene: TRBJ1-5; clone size: -; V gene: TRBV6-1; D gene: -; CDR3 protein: CASSEERPQHF; CDR3 DNA: TGTGCCAGCAGTGAAGAGAGGCCCCAGCATTTT
J gene: TRBJ1-3; clone size: -; V gene: TRBV5-6; D gene: TRBD1; CDR3 protein: CAGQGSVGNTIYF; CDR3 DNA: TGTGCCGGACAGGGGTCCGTTGGAAACACCATATATTTT
J gene: TRBJ2-1; clone size: -; V gene: TRBV3-1/TRBV3-2; D gene: -; CDR3 protein: CASSRDSSYNEQFF; CDR3 DNA: TGTGCCAGCAGTCGGGACTCAAGTTACAATGAGCAGTTCTTC
J gene: TRBJ1-1; clone size: -; V gene: TRBV4-2; D gene: TRBD1; CDR3 protein: CASSLGTGNMNTEAFF; CDR3 DNA: TGTGCCAGCAGCCTAGGGACAGGGAATATGAACACTGAAGCTTTCTTT
J gene: TRBJ1-2; clone size: -; V gene: TRBV5-4; D gene: -; CDR3 protein: CASSLQGARGYTF; CDR3 DNA: TGTGCCAGCAGCTTGCAAGGGGCGCGCGGCTACACCTTC
J gene: TRBJ1-2; clone size: -; V gene: TRBV5-6; D gene: -; CDR3 protein: CASSPGNYGYTF; CDR3 DNA: TGTGCCAGCAGCCCGGGGAACTATGGCTACACCTTC